These 25 T cell receptor beta chains were sequenced from one sample in a study of T-cell memory formation after mild COVID-19. Via MiXCR, TCRdb re-called the 5' RACE reads, giving one row per CDR3 protein. The data contain approximately 350,000 distinct CDR3 sequences, approximately 15% of them seen just once; the ten biggest clones take up 22%. The specimen was PBMCs or a T cell subset sorted from them (not recorded which). All receptors come from a young man who had mild COVID-19 (a few samples of this study predate the infection). Cell type and time point are not known.

This clonotype was observed many times. This chain links TRBV10-3 with TRBJ1-5, with 9 bases aligning to TRBD1. With V trimmed by 4 bases and J by 2 bases, 12 bases remained unmatched. This CDR3 region has 18 residues. Germline CDR1 reads ENHRY; CDR2 reads SYGVKD. The CDR3 DNA is TGTGCCATCAGTGGCTCCTCGACAGGGGGATCGGGCAATCAGCCCCAGCATTTT. It codes for CAISGSSTGGSGNQPQHF.

This sequence joins TRBV20-1 and TRBJ2-5, with D hard to call. V was cut by 5 bases and J by 5 bases, with 12 bases left in between. Germline CDR1 and CDR2: DFQATT and SNEGSKA (reference sequence). CDR3 length: 12 residues. The CDR3 DNA reads TGCAGTGCTCCGACCGCTGACGAGACCCAGTACTTC. Protein product: CSAPTADETQYF.

This clonotype has a count of ten or more. V and J are TRBV29-1 and TRBJ1-1; D gene unclear. The CDR3 length is 12 residues. The V gene's germline CDR1 is SQVTM and CDR2 ANQGSEA. Trimming removed 4 bases at V and 0 bases at J, with 6 bases between. DNA for the CDR3: TGCAGCGTTGCCAGGATGAACACTGAAGCTTTCTTT. Protein: CSVARMNTEAFF.

This clonotype was found a few times. The V call is TRBV11-2, the J call TRBJ2-3; 8 positions match TRBD2. Germline V gene sequence: CDR1 SGHAT, CDR2 FQNNGV. The V gene end was trimmed by 1 base and the J gene end by 2 bases; junction bases not matched to a gene: 8. The CDR3 length is 17 residues. CDR3 amino acids: CASSLGGGGPDTDTQYF. In DNA, the CDR3 is TGTGCCAGCAGCTTAGGGGGCGGGGGGCCCGACACAGATACGCAGTATTTT.

The chain joins TRBV5-1 to TRBJ2-3, with D perhaps matching TRBD1 (6 bases). Trimming took off 1 base at V and 0 bases at J, with 12 bases between the two ends. This CDR3 contains 16 residues. Germline CDR1 reads SGHRS; CDR2 reads YFSETQ. The CDR3 DNA sequence: TGCGCCAGCAGCTTGTCGGTGGGGGCTAGCACAGATACGCAGTATTTT. This encodes CASSLSVGASTDTQYF.

A few counts support this clonotype. This chain uses TRBV4-3 with TRBJ1-2; TRBD1 might be the D (5 bases). Deletions cut 2 bases from V and 6 bases from J, with 13 bases between. The CDR3 extends over 14 amino acids. The V gene's germline CDR1 is LGHNA and CDR2 YSLEER. The CDR3 DNA sequence: TGCGCCAGCAGCCAATCAGGGTTTCCTGATGGCTACACCTTC. This translates into CASSQSGFPDGYTF.

This clonotype was seen more than once but under ten times. The chain joins TRBV18 to TRBJ2-7; 8 bases agree with TRBD1. The CDR3 consists of 13 residues. J was trimmed by 1 base and V by 5 bases; bases with no gene match: 1. Germline CDR1 reads KGHSH; CDR2 reads LQKENI. The CDR3 region is CASSWTGSYEQYV. The DNA for the CDR3 is TGTGCCAGCTCATGGACAGGGTCCTACGAGCAGTACGTC.

The J gene is TRBJ1-2, the V gene TRBV30; D is possibly TRBD1 (6 bases). V was trimmed by 5 bases and J by 4 bases, leaving 11 bases between them. Germline V gene lookup returns CDR1 GTSNPN and CDR2 SVGIG (reference sequence). The CDR3 length is 12 residues. CDR3 coding DNA: TGTGCCTGGGCAGGGGTCTCCTATGGCTACACCTTC. Translation: CAWAGVSYGYTF.

The V call is TRBV19, the J call TRBJ1-5; a weak D match, TRBD1 (6 bases). The CDR3 length is 14 residues. V was shortened by 6 bases and J by 2 bases, with 11 bases between the two germline ends. Per the germline V gene, CDR1 is LNHDA and CDR2 is SQIVND (reference sequence). CDR3 sequence reads: CASRQGGGNQPQHF. The CDR3, as DNA: TGTGCCAGTAGACAGGGCGGGGGCAATCAGCCCCAGCATTTT.

This clonotype was seen a few times. V usage is TRBV12-3 or TRBV12-4 and J usage is TRBJ1-6; D uncertain. This CDR3 has 12 residues. Deletions cut 2 bases from V and 14 bases from J, with 10 bases between. CDR3 in DNA: TGTGCCAGCAGTTTATTCATTGGAACCCTCCACTTT. Its protein is CASSLFIGTLHF.

The genes are TRBV12-3 or TRBV12-4 and TRBJ2-1, with TRBD2 identical over 12 bases. The CDR3 consists of 18 residues. Unmatched junction bases numbered 8, after V lost 5 bases and J lost 0 bases. CDR3 protein: CASSHDLAGGPSYNEQFF. The CDR3 nucleotides are TGTGCCAGCAGTCATGATCTAGCGGGGGGGCCCTCCTACAATGAGCAGTTCTTC.

The table lists this clonotype with a few counts. The V and J genes are TRBV12-3 or TRBV12-4 and TRBJ2-1; a weak D match, TRBD2 (5 bases). V lost 6 bases, J lost 9 bases, and 9 bases lay in between. The CDR3 runs to 11 residues. CDR3 in DNA: TGTGCCAGCAGAATCCGGGGTGAGCAGTTCTTC. This gives the protein CASRIRGEQFF.

This clonotype turned up a few times. This chain uses TRBV6-6 with TRBJ1-2; D is undetermined. Trimming pared 2 bases from V and 1 base from J, leaving 14 bases between. From germline, CDR1 is MNHNY and CDR2 SVGAGI (reference sequence). The CDR3 extends over 16 amino acids. CDR3 sequence (DNA): TGTGCCAGCAGTTACGGCGACGGACTCGTTAACTATGGCTACACCTTC. It codes for CASSYGDGLVNYGYTF.

CDR3 coding DNA: TGCAGTGCGGGAGTGGCAGATACGCAGTATTTT. The encoded protein is CSAGVADTQYF. The chain is built from TRBV20-1 and TRBJ2-3, with D maybe TRBD2 (5 bases). The V end lost 6 bases, the J end lost 4 bases, and 8 bases lay between the germline ends. Germline CDR1 reads DFQATT; CDR2 reads SNEGSKA (reference sequence). The CDR3 loop spans 11 amino acids.

The gene calls are TRBV19 and TRBJ2-2; 8 bases fit TRBD1. Germline V gene data show CDR1 as LNHDA and CDR2 as SQIVND (reference sequence). CDR3 length: 12 residues. The CDR3 DNA sequence: TGTGCGGCTTGGACAGGGAACGGGGAGCTGTTTTTT. It is translated as CAAWTGNGELFF.

The CDR3 reads CAISESRVSHEQYF. The CDR3 DNA follows: TGTGCCATCAGTGAGTCCAGGGTGTCCCACGAGCAGTACTTC. The rearrangement links TRBV10-3 to TRBJ2-7, with a possible D match to TRBD1 (5 bases). V lost 0 bases and J 5 bases, leaving 11 bases between the germline ends. The CDR3 extends over 14 amino acids. CDR1 is ENHRY, CDR2 SYGVKD, per germline.

This clonotype was detected a few times. The chain has TRBV4-1 and TRBJ1-5; D is uncertain. The CDR3 totals 16 residues. The germline V gene has CDR1 MGHRA and CDR2 YSYEKL. V lost 0 bases, J lost 2 bases, and 11 bases lay in between. This chain's CDR3 is CASSQDGGIGNQPQHF. CDR3 nucleotides: TGCGCCAGCAGCCAAGATGGAGGGATCGGCAATCAGCCCCAGCATTTT.

The chain couples TRBV6-5 to TRBJ2-5; maybe TRBD2 (5 bases). With 0 bases removed from V and 3 bases from J, the gap between germline ends came to 8 bases. Germline V gene data show CDR1 as MNHEY and CDR2 as SVGAGI. The CDR3 has 14 residues. The CDR3 reads CASSYSTGKETQYF. Here the CDR3 DNA reads TGTGCCAGCAGTTACTCGACCGGGAAAGAGACCCAGTACTTC.

This clonotype was seen a few times. The chain combines TRBV20-1 with TRBJ2-3, with TRBD2 identical over 8 bases. The junction had 4 bases not matched to a gene; V was cut back by 1 base and J by 4 bases. The CDR3 is made up of 14 amino acids. The germline gives CDR1 DFQATT, CDR2 SNEGSKA (reference sequence). The CDR3 DNA reads as TGCAGTGCTAGAGTCAGCGGGGGCGCAGATACGCAGTATTTT. This gives the protein CSARVSGGADTQYF.

There are a few counts of this clonotype. V is TRBV5-1 and J is TRBJ1-1, with D possibly TRBD1 on 5 matching bases. CDR3 length: 13 amino acids. The V end was cut by 6 bases, the J end by 1 base, with 10 bases between. Germline V lookup: CDR1 SGHRS, CDR2 YFSETQ. CDR3 coding DNA: TGCGCCAGCATGTCCGGGGGGAACACTGAAGCTTTCTTT. Its translation is CASMSGGNTEAFF.

The chain joins TRBV2 to TRBJ2-4; the D call may be TRBD1 or TRBD2 (6 bases each). Trimming removed 3 bases from V and 0 bases from J, with 18 bases in between. Germline V gene sequence: CDR1 SNHLY, CDR2 FYNNEI. The CDR3 is made up of 18 amino acids. The CDR3 bases are TGTGCCAGCAGTGATCGGGGGCGGTTGATCCTAGCCAAAAACATTCAGTACTTC. Translating gives CASSDRGRLILAKNIQYF.

This sequence joins TRBV7-2 and TRBJ2-3; TRBD2 is a possible D gene (5 bases). The CDR3 is 15 amino acids. V was shortened by 1 base and J by 4 bases, with 12 bases between the two germline ends. Germline V CDR1 and CDR2: SGHTA, FQGNSA. For the CDR3, the DNA is TGTGCCAGCAGCTTAGGAGTTAGCGAGGCAGATACGCAGTATTTT. Its protein is CASSLGVSEADTQYF.

This clonotype was detected ten times or more. The J gene is TRBJ2-3, the V gene TRBV4-2, with D unclear. The V end was cut by 7 bases, the J end by 3 bases, with 14 bases between. CDR1 is LGHNA, CDR2 YNFKEQ, per germline. The CDR3 has 14 amino acids. CDR3 sequence (DNA): TGTGCCAGCAATTCAGGCCACGGGACAGATACGCAGTATTTT. It translates to CASNSGHGTDTQYF.

In regard to this clonotype: It is likely a read error, because the conserved phenylalanine at the end of the CDR3 is missing. The chain employs TRBV7-9 and TRBJ2-1; 12 bases are shared with TRBD2. Germline CDR1 SEHNR, CDR2 FQNEAQ (reference sequence). The CDR3 is 15 amino acids. With V trimmed by 4 bases and J by 7 bases, 5 bases remained unmatched. The CDR3 region is CASSSLAGGSNEQFL. The CDR3 coding sequence is TGTGCCAGCAGCTCACTAGCGGGGGGATCGAATGAGCAGTTCTTA.

CDR3 DNA: TGCAGTGCTGGAGGACAGGCCGAGTTCACAGATACGCAGTATTTT. Protein: CSAGGQAEFTDTQYF. The chain carries TRBV20-1 and TRBJ2-3; 7 bases fit TRBD1. This CDR3 spans 15 amino acids. V was clipped by 5 bases and J by 2 bases; unmatched bases: 10. Germline CDR1 DFQATT, CDR2 SNEGSKA (reference sequence).